A single sample gave rise to the 16 T cell receptor beta chains below, sequenced in a study of blood T cell repertoires in COVID-19. Method: immunoSEQ multiplex PCR; TCRdb's copy keeps in-frame clones and lacks some. In the table there are about 220,000 clones, about 86% of which are singletons. Sequencing was carried out using PBMCs or T cells enriched from blood (not recorded which). Every receptor here comes from a middle-aged woman with acute COVID-19.

The table lists this clone with a count of one. A much larger clonotype is one base distant, so this may be a read error. The chain combines TRBV9 with TRBJ2-7; no reliable D call. V lost 3 bases and J 0 bases, leaving 4 bases between the germline ends. The CDR3 covers 12 residues. Germline CDR1 and CDR2: SGDLS and YYNGEE. CDR3 region: CASSASSYEQYF. CDR3 nucleotide sequence: TGTGCCAGCAGCGCCAGCTCCTACGAGCAGTACTTC. Full variable domain (missing parts from reference TRBV9 and TRBJ2-7): DSGVTQTPKHLITATGQRVTLRCSPRSGDLSVYWYQQSLDQGLQFLIQYYNGEERAKGNILERFSAQQFPDLHSELNLSSLELGDSALYFCASSASSYEQYFGPGTRLTVT.

This chain uses TRBV5-1 with TRBJ2-7, with D possibly TRBD2 on 7 matching bases. The CDR3 sequence is 15 residues long. V was trimmed by 0 bases and J by 4 bases, leaving 14 bases between them. Germline CDR1 and CDR2: SGHRS and YFSETQ. This CDR3 reads CASSLVRGAGYEQYF. The CDR3 DNA reads as TGCGCCAGCAGCTTGGTTCGGGGGGCCGGATACGAGCAGTACTTC.

This chain joins TRBV11-3 and TRBJ2-1, with 12 bases matching TRBD2. In germline, CDR1 is SGHNT, CDR2 YENEEA. V lost 4 bases and J lost 9; bases outside the gene matches: 10. CDR3 size: 16 residues. DNA for the CDR3: TGTGCCAGCAGCTCAGCAGCTAGCGGGAGGGCGGGTGAGCAGTTCTTC. Encoded protein: CASSSAASGRAGEQFF.

The chain combines TRBV6-5 with TRBJ1-2; a possible D gene is TRBD1 (6 bases). V lost 8 bases and J 2 bases, leaving 15 bases between the germline ends. CDR1 MNHEY and CDR2 SVGAGI come from the germline V gene. CDR3 length: 14 residues. The CDR3 region has the DNA TGTGCCAGCTGCCGTGCAGGGGACAACTATGGCTACACCTTC. Protein sequence: CASCRAGDNYGYTF.

The chain carries TRBV5-1 and TRBJ1-3, with D tentatively TRBD1 (6 bases). The germline V gene encodes CDR1 SGHRS and CDR2 YFSETQ. There are 14 residues in the CDR3. Trimming stripped 0 bases from V and 2 bases from J, with 6 bases between. The DNA of the CDR3 is TGCGCCAGCAGCTTGGCAGGGGCTGGAAACACCATATATTTT. Encoded protein: CASSLAGAGNTIYF.

This chain links TRBV18 with TRBJ1-1; D ambiguous. Trimming removed 0 bases at V and 9 bases at J, with 17 bases between. CDR1 and CDR2 from the germline V gene are KGHSH and LQKENI. The CDR3 contains 15 residues. CDR3 in amino acids: CASSPPPRPAGKAFF. CDR3 DNA sequence: TGTGCCAGCTCACCACCTCCCCGACCTGCGGGGAAAGCTTTCTTT.

The genes are TRBV6-5 and TRBJ2-7; TRBD2 might be the D (6 bases). From germline, CDR1 is MNHEY and CDR2 SVGAGI. The CDR3 covers 14 residues. V was pared by 5 bases and J by 1 base, with 12 bases between. The CDR3 is CASSLGLYSYEQYF. The CDR3 DNA reads TGTGCCAGCAGTCTCGGACTATATTCCTACGAGCAGTACTTC.

The chain links TRBV18 to TRBJ2-7, with TRBD1 matching 11 bases. From germline, CDR1 is KGHSH and CDR2 LQKENI. The CDR3 contains 17 residues. V gave up 3 bases and J gave up 0 bases; unmatched junction bases: 7. The CDR3 bases are TGTGCCAGCTCACCCAGGACAGGGGGCCCCTACTCCTACGAGCAGTACTTC. Protein: CASSPRTGGPYSYEQYF.

The chain links TRBV7-9 to TRBJ1-1; possibly TRBD1 for D (5 bases). The CDR3 length is 13 residues. Trimming left V 4 bases short and J 0 bases short, with 6 bases between. CDR1 is SEHNR, CDR2 FQNEAQ, per germline (reference sequence). CDR3 DNA: TGTGCCAGCAGCTCGACAGTGAACACTGAAGCTTTCTTT. As protein: CASSSTVNTEAFF. The full variable domain, completed using reference TRBV7-9 and TRBJ1-1, is DTGVSQNPRHKITKRGQNVTFRCDPISEHNRLYWYRQTLGQGPEFLTYFQNEAQLEKSRLLSDRFSAERPKGSFSTLEIQRTEQGDSAMYLCASSSTVNTEAFFGQGTRLTVV.

V gene TRBV9 combines with J gene TRBJ1-2; 8 bases match TRBD1. The CDR3 covers 13 residues. V lost 7 bases, J lost 5 bases, and 7 bases stayed unmatched. Germline CDR1 and CDR2: SGDLS and YYNGEE. The CDR3 DNA sequence: TGTGCCAGCGGTGACAGGGGAGGGTATGGCTACACCTTC. It is translated as CASGDRGGYGYTF.

The chain has TRBV28 and TRBJ2-7; TRBD2 matches 12 bases. The junction had 10 bases not matched to a gene; V was cut back by 8 bases and J by 8 bases. Germline CDR1 reads MDHEN; CDR2 reads SYDVKM. The CDR3 sequence is 14 residues long. The DNA for the CDR3 is TGTGCCAGCGGATCCAGGACTAGCGGGACTAAGCAGTACTTC. As protein: CASGSRTSGTKQYF.

CDR3 sequence: CSVEPTGSYGYTF. In DNA form, the CDR3 reads TGCAGCGTTGAACCGACAGGGAGCTATGGCTACACCTTC. This chain uses TRBV29-1 with TRBJ1-2; 7 bases align to TRBD1. The V gene end was trimmed by 2 bases and the J gene end by 4 bases; junction bases not matched to a gene: 4. The V gene's germline CDR1 is SQVTM and CDR2 ANQGSEA. There are 13 residues in the CDR3.

This chain links TRBV18 with TRBJ2-7; D may be TRBD1 (6 bases). There are 15 residues in the CDR3. Germline V gene data show CDR1 as KGHSH and CDR2 as LQKENI. V gave up 2 bases and J gave up 4 bases, with 15 bases separating them. The CDR3 DNA reads TGTGCCAGCTCACCAATGCAGGGGAGAGAGTACGAGCAGTACTTC. As protein: CASSPMQGREYEQYF. Full variable domain (remainder filled in from reference TRBV18 and TRBJ2-7): NAGVMQNPRHLVRRRGQEARLRCSPMKGHSHVYWYRQLPEEGLKFMVYLQKENIIDESGMPKERFSAEFPKEGPSILRIQQVVRGDSAAYFCASSPMQGREYEQYFGPGTRLTVT.

J is TRBJ2-7 and V is TRBV27; 10 bases match TRBD2. V gave up 3 bases and J gave up 2 bases; unmatched junction bases: 7. The CDR3 consists of 16 residues. CDR1 is MNHEY, CDR2 SMNVEV, per germline (reference sequence). In DNA, the CDR3 is TGTGCCAGCAGTTTGATTACTAGCGGGGTTACCTACGAGCAGTACTTC. Residues: CASSLITSGVTYEQYF.

The rearrangement uses TRBV7-3 and TRBJ2-3; the D gene is possibly TRBD2 (5 bases). The germline V gene encodes CDR1 SGHTA and CDR2 FQGTGA. The CDR3 consists of 15 residues. V was clipped by 5 bases and J by 0 bases, with 12 bases between them. The CDR3 loop is CASSPDFSSTDTQYF. DNA of the CDR3: TGTGCCAGCAGCCCGGACTTCTCTAGCACAGATACGCAGTATTTT.

The V call is TRBV9, the J call TRBJ1-1; no clear D gene. Trimming took off 0 bases at V and 4 bases at J, with 16 bases between the two ends. The CDR3 is 16 residues long. Germline V gene lookup returns CDR1 SGDLS and CDR2 YYNGEE. In DNA form, the CDR3 reads TGTGCCAGCAGCGTAGGCCCTATTTACGCGGGCACTGAAGCTTTCTTT. It codes for CASSVGPIYAGTEAFF.